This T cell receptor (beta chain) was obtained from a study of blood T cells in healthy people across ages. The use of a sample-barcoded 5' primer and a J-beta primer mix characterized a second PCR of roughly 7 to 11 cycles. Every cDNA molecule carried a tag from a template-switch adaptor bearing 12 random nucleotides. Via MiXCR, TCRdb re-called the 5' RACE reads, giving one row per CDR3 protein. The sample lists some 1.4 million distinct CDR3 sequences; around 39% were seen once. Whole-study results and caveats: Unknown donor CMV status possibly confounded expanded clonotype changes. The unsorted PBMCs prevented any conclusive comparison of naive versus antigen-experienced cells.

Investigators took about 9.2 milliliters of peripheral blood from every donor. V shed 6 bases and J shed 7 bases, with 7 bases lying between them. This CDR3 has 12 amino acids. Germline loops: CDR1 MNHEY, CDR2 SVGEGT. Notes on this clonotype: Its antigen is not identified.

The sequenced sample was blood. This TCR was recovered from a woman younger than 30 in good health. The chain is built from TRBV6-2 or TRBV6-3 and TRBJ1-6; D is unclear. This chain's CDR3 is CASRTQNSPLHF. DNA for the CDR3: TGTGCCAGCAGGACGCAAAATTCACCCCTCCACTTT.